This T cell receptor beta chain came from a study of CD8+ T cells in alopecia areata. In the study overall: Female C3H/HeJ recipients aged roughly 6-11 weeks got skin from C3H/HeJ graft donors aged roughly 6-13 months that had spontaneous alopecia. Points from the study as a whole: Scalp data also include sequences from resident alphabeta T cells of normal skin. Shared TCR sequences were less clear between patients than in mice, possibly partly from HLA diversity. Normal scalp had lower clonality than lesional scalp, with alopecia totalis/universalis lesions showing this most strongly.

RNA was isolated and reverse transcribed to cDNA, the sequencing template. The protocol was immunoSEQ multiplex PCR, while the TCRdb copy is restricted to in-frame clones and leaves out a portion. This sample carries 1,500 to 2,500 clones, none of them present only once. This clone was recorded many times. Its antigen is unidentified. The genes are named according to mouse. This receptor was taken from a C3H/HeJ mouse with alopecia areata. For this strain, the MHC haplotype corresponds to H2-k. Sequenced: lesional skin.

The sequenced CDR3 bases are TGTGCCAGCAGTATAGTGGACAGGGGGTCCTAT. This translates into CASSIVDRGSY. The full-length CDR3 reads as CASSIVDRGSYEQYF. The chain links TRBV19 to TRBJ2-7; 10 nucleotides agree with TRBD1. The CDR3 end falls 4 residues outside the read, so it is completed with the germline J gene. With V trimmed by 0 bases and J by 1 base, 1 base remained unmatched. The CDR3 spans 15 residues. The germline V gene has CDR1 FNHDT and CDR2 SITEND (reference sequence).